This T cell receptor (beta chain) was sequenced during a study of T cells after yellow fever vaccination. Study-wide results and caveats: Across the CD4 and CD8 compartments, a small share of clonotypes was present in both.

CDR1 SGHNT and CDR2 YYREEE come from the germline V gene (reference sequence). Trimming removed 4 bases at V and 0 bases at J, with 10 bases between. The CDR3 has 15 amino acids. One entry per CDR3 protein, called by TCRdb with MiXCR from the 5' RACE reads. The data show hundreds of thousands of distinct CDR3 sequences, 3.6% seen once. In its sample, this clonotype was seen many times. Its antigen is currently unknown. The V and J genes are TRBV5-4 and TRBJ1-4, with D unresolved. The source material was PBMCs, sampled on the day of the yellow fever booster vaccination. The clonotype originates from a man aged 18 to 29 who received the YFV17D yellow fever vaccine. This CDR3 reads CASSETAATNEKLFF. CDR3 coding DNA: TGTGCCAGCAGCGAAACAGCCGCAACTAATGAAAAACTGTTTTTT.